These 7 T cell receptor beta chains were all obtained from the same sample, sequenced in a study of shared clonotypes between healthy human individuals. Naive CD8 cells were CD45RO-negative, positively selected for CCR7, excluding terminally differentiated effector memory CD45RA+ cells. TCRdb's table, derived via immunoSEQ multiplex PCR, lists solely in-frame clones and lacks some. The repertoire includes about 2.1 million clones, roughly 93% of them detected once, and about 1.7% sits in the top ten. Sequencing input: naive CD8+ T cells from PBMCs. These receptors were obtained from a man younger than 35 in good health. Some clones in this sample may be carry-over from other donors' samples.

V and J are TRBV2 and TRBJ2-7, with no clear D. V lost 6 bases and J lost 0, with 12 bases in between. CDR1 is SNHLY, CDR2 FYNNEI, per germline. The CDR3 sequence is 14 residues long. DNA of the CDR3: TGTGCCAGCAGAGAGCTCCCTGGCTCCTACGAGCAGTACTTC. It encodes CASRELPGSYEQYF. Together with reference TRBV2 and TRBJ2-7, the CDR3 gives the full variable domain: EPEVTQTPSHQVTQMGQEVILRCVPISNHLYFYWYRQILGQKVEFLVSFYNNEISEKSEIFDDQFSVERPDGSNFTLKIRSTKLEDSAMYFCASRELPGSYEQYFGPGTRLTVT.

The V call is TRBV7-6, the J call TRBJ2-1, with 12 bases fitting TRBD2. The CDR3 extends over 16 amino acids. Trimming cost V 5 bases and J 9 bases; bases outside gene matches: 11. Germline values: CDR1 SGHVS, CDR2 FNYEAQ. CDR3 bases: TGTGCCAGCAGCCCAAGACCGGGACTAGCGGGCGGTGAGCAGTTCTTC. It translates to CASSPRPGLAGGEQFF.

The rearrangement joins TRBV30 to TRBJ2-5; TRBD1 is a possible D gene (6 bases). Germline assignment: CDR1 GTSNPN and CDR2 SVGIG (reference sequence). The CDR3 extends over 13 amino acids. Trimming took off 0 bases at V and 6 bases at J, with 11 bases between the two ends. The CDR3 spells CAWSVVQGKTQYF. The CDR3, as DNA: TGTGCCTGGAGTGTTGTGCAGGGGAAGACCCAGTACTTC.

The chain recombines TRBV6-1 with TRBJ2-7; 9 positions agree with TRBD2. Germline CDR1 reads MNHNS; CDR2 reads SASEGT. V shed 10 bases and J 6 bases; nucleotides not matched to a gene: 7. The length of the CDR3 is 12 residues. The DNA for the CDR3 is TGTGCCATCCAGGGACTAGCAATCGAGCAGTACTTC. Amino acid sequence: CAIQGLAIEQYF.

This chain uses TRBV19 with TRBJ2-1; D is unclear. V lost 3 bases and J 3 bases, leaving 12 bases between the germline ends. The CDR3 covers 15 residues. The germline gives CDR1 LNHDA, CDR2 SQIVND (reference sequence). The CDR3 bases are TGTGCCAGTAGTATCTCCTCTTACGGCTACAATGAGCAGTTCTTC. This codes for CASSISSYGYNEQFF.

The J gene is TRBJ2-7, the V gene TRBV28, with D hard to call. This CDR3 has 15 amino acids. V gave up 2 bases and J gave up 0 bases, with 11 bases separating them. The germline gives CDR1 MDHEN, CDR2 SYDVKM. The CDR3 DNA reads as TGTGCCAGCAGTTTAACGGCAGACGTCTCCTACGAGCAGTACTTC. It translates to CASSLTADVSYEQYF.

The chain has TRBV6-5 and TRBJ2-7; D ambiguous. V lost 5 bases, J lost 8 bases, and 16 bases lay in between. The CDR3 has 13 residues. Germline CDR1 reads MNHEY; CDR2 reads SVGAGI. The CDR3 coding sequence is TGTGCCAGCAGTCCCGGTTTATCACGGCAGCAGTACTTC. Protein sequence: CASSPGLSRQQYF.